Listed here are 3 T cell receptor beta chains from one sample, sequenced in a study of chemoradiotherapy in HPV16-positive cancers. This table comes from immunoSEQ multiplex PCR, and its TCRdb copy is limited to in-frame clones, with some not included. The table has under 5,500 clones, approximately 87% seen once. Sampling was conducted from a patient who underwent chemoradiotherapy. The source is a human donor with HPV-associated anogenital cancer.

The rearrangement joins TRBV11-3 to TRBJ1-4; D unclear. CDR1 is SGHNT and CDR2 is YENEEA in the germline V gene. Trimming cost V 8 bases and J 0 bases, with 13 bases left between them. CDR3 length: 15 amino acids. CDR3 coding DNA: TGTGCCAGCCAGATGGCCAATCCAACTAATGAAAAACTGTTTTTT. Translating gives CASQMANPTNEKLFF.

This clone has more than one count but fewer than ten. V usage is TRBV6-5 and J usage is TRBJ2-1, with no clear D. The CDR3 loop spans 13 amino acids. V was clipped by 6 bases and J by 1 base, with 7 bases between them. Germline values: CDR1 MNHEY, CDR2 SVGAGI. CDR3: CASRRNSYNEQFF. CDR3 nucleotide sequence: TGTGCCAGCAGACGGAATTCCTACAATGAGCAGTTCTTC.

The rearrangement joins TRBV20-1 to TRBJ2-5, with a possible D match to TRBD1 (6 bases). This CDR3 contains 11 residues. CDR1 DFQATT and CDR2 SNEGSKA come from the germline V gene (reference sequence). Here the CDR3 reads CSGQFQETQYF. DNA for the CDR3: TGCAGCGGACAGTTTCAAGAGACCCAGTACTTC.